Following are 27 T cell receptor beta chains from one sample sequenced in a study of T cell repertoires in cytomegalovirus infection. TCRdb itself ran the reads through MiXCR, one entry per CDR3 protein. This sample carries hundreds of thousands of distinct CDR3 sequences, roughly 35% of them seen once, and the ten largest clones take 2.5% to 3%. Sequencing was done on a sample of PBMCs. These TCRs come from a human donor in good health (CMV status not recorded). Some clones in this sample may be carry-over from other donors' samples.

The chain recombines TRBV4-1 with TRBJ1-1; perhaps TRBD1 as D (5 bases). The length of the CDR3 is 16 residues. Germline CDR1 reads MGHRA; CDR2 reads YSYEKL. Trimming removed 4 bases at V and 0 bases at J, with 15 bases between. For the CDR3, the DNA is TGCGCCAGCAGCCCTAATTCCGGGACGGTGAACACTGAAGCTTTCTTT. Translated: CASSPNSGTVNTEAFF.

The gene calls are TRBV27 and TRBJ2-5; 10 bases line up with TRBD2. V lost 3 bases, J lost 5 bases, and 9 bases stayed unmatched. Germline CDR1 and CDR2: MNHEY and SMNVEV (reference sequence). The CDR3 extends over 16 amino acids. CDR3 region: CASSFQAGGPGETQYF. Written as DNA, the CDR3 is TGTGCCAGCAGTTTCCAAGCGGGAGGGCCCGGGGAGACCCAGTACTTC.

The rearrangement uses TRBV19 and TRBJ1-4, with 9 bases matching TRBD1. Trimming cost V 6 bases and J 0 bases; bases outside gene matches: 2. Germline CDR1 reads LNHDA; CDR2 reads SQIVND (reference sequence). The CDR3 covers 15 residues. The CDR3 nucleotides read TGTGCCAGTAGGGACAGGGGTGCAACTAATGAAAAACTGTTTTTT. It specifies CASRDRGATNEKLFF.

The rearrangement joins TRBV7-9 to TRBJ2-5; TRBD1 or TRBD2 may be the D gene (5 bases each). From germline, CDR1 is SEHNR and CDR2 FQNEAQ (reference sequence). This CDR3 has 14 residues. V gave up 5 bases and J gave up 2 bases, with 12 bases separating them. CDR3 nucleotides: TGTGCCAGCAGCGTTGGGACGGCGCAAGAGACCCAGTACTTC. Encoded protein: CASSVGTAQETQYF. Supplemented by reference TRBV7-9 and TRBJ2-5, the full variable domain reads DTGVSQNPRHKITKRGQNVTFRCDPISEHNRLYWYRQTLGQGPEFLTYFQNEAQLEKSRLLSDRFSAERPKGSFSTLEIQRTEQGDSAMYLCASSVGTAQETQYFGPGTRLLVL.

This clonotype was observed a few times. V gene TRBV14 combines with J gene TRBJ2-3, with 7 bases that match TRBD2. The CDR3 has 15 amino acids. Germline lookup yields CDR1 SGHDN and CDR2 FVKESK. The V segment lost 3 bases and the J segment 2 bases; nucleotides outside the gene matches: 5. CDR3 DNA sequence: TGTGCCAGCAGCCACCTGGGGGACTACACAGATACGCAGTATTTT. Residues: CASSHLGDYTDTQYF.

This rearrangement joins TRBV18 to TRBJ2-5; 7 bases line up with TRBD1. The CDR3 contains 13 residues. Germline V lookup: CDR1 KGHSH, CDR2 LQKENI. V trimming: 6 bases; J trimming: 5 bases; junction bases outside the gene matches: 6. The CDR3 nucleotides read TGTGCCAGCTCTCGGGACAGCAAGGAGACCCAGTACTTC. Its translation is CASSRDSKETQYF.

In its sample, this clonotype was seen a few times. The rearrangement uses TRBV6-1 and TRBJ1-1; D might be TRBD1 (6 bases). CDR1 MNHNS and CDR2 SASEGT come from the germline V gene. V was trimmed by 8 bases and J by 4 bases, leaving 17 bases between them. This CDR3 is 14 amino acids long. CDR3 nucleotide sequence: TGTGCCAGCTGGCTACAGGGAGGAGGCACTGAAGCTTTCTTT. This codes for CASWLQGGGTEAFF.

This rearrangement joins TRBV7-2 to TRBJ2-7; D might be TRBD1 (6 bases). The CDR3 runs to 14 residues. Germline V gene sequence: CDR1 SGHTA, CDR2 FQGNSA. V gave up 0 bases and J gave up 2 bases, with 8 bases separating them. Here the CDR3 reads CASSLAHRAYEQYF. DNA of the CDR3: TGTGCCAGCAGCTTAGCCCACAGGGCCTACGAGCAGTACTTC.

This clonotype was seen a handful of times. The chain combines TRBV4-1 with TRBJ1-4; no clear D. Trimming shortened V by 4 bases and J by 5 bases, and 11 bases separated the two germline ends. This CDR3 is 14 amino acids long. CDR1 and CDR2 from the germline V gene are MGHRA and YSYEKL. CDR3 in DNA: TGCGCCAGCAGCCCTGAAGACGCCAATGAAAAACTGTTTTTT. Amino acid sequence: CASSPEDANEKLFF.

The genes are TRBV7-2 and TRBJ1-4; D remains unclear. Per the germline V gene, CDR1 is SGHTA and CDR2 is FQGNSA. The ends were cut back, 5 bases at V and 7 bases at J, with 11 bases in the middle. This CDR3 region has 13 residues. The CDR3 loop reads CASSPPELEKLFF. The CDR3 DNA reads TGTGCCAGCAGCCCCCCGGAACTTGAAAAACTGTTTTTT.

V is TRBV30 and J is TRBJ1-6; D is undetermined. CDR1 is GTSNPN, CDR2 SVGIG, per germline (reference sequence). Deletions cut 4 bases from V and 9 bases from J, with 7 bases between. The CDR3 is 11 amino acids. Here the CDR3 reads CAWMRGSPLHF. CDR3 DNA: TGTGCCTGGATGCGAGGTTCACCCCTCCACTTT.

This clonotype was found a few times. The J gene is TRBJ2-7, the V gene TRBV19; no clear D. The V gene's germline CDR1 is LNHDA and CDR2 SQIVND (reference sequence). The V end was cut by 3 bases, the J end by 5 bases, with 14 bases between. CDR3 length equals 14 residues. CDR3 sequence (DNA): TGTGCCAGTAGTATGGGCGTGGTCCGGGACGAGCAGTACTTC. Encoded protein: CASSMGVVRDEQYF.

This sequence joins TRBV6-5 and TRBJ2-1; TRBD2 matches 12 bases. The CDR3 runs 18 residues. Germline V gives CDR1 MNHEY, CDR2 SVGAGI. V lost 6 bases and J lost 6; bases outside the gene matches: 15. CDR3 DNA: TGTGCCAGCAGCCTCTCGTCTAGCGGGAGGGATTTTCCCAATGAGCAGTTCTTC. Its translation: CASSLSSSGRDFPNEQFF.

This clonotype was picked up a small number of times. The chain links TRBV3-1 to TRBJ2-4, with 8 bases identical to TRBD2. J lost 1 base, V lost 4 bases, and 3 bases had no gene match. Per the germline V gene, CDR1 is LGHDT and CDR2 is YNNKEL (reference sequence). The CDR3 covers 15 residues. The CDR3 reads CASSLRLAAKNIQYF. The CDR3 bases are TGTGCCAGCAGCCTTAGACTAGCGGCCAAAAACATTCAGTACTTC.

V is TRBV7-2 and J is TRBJ2-1; 8 bases line up with TRBD2. V gave up 6 bases and J gave up 3 bases; unmatched junction bases: 4. Germline CDR1 is SGHTA and CDR2 is FQGNSA. The CDR3 is made up of 14 amino acids. This chain's CDR3 is CASSRGGVYNEQFF. CDR3 in DNA: TGTGCCAGCAGTCGGGGGGGGGTCTACAATGAGCAGTTCTTC.

The chain couples TRBV7-8 to TRBJ2-3; 7 bases are shared with TRBD2. V gave up 3 bases and J gave up 4 bases; unmatched junction bases: 10. The CDR3 has 16 amino acids. CDR1 is SGHVS, CDR2 FQNEAQ, per germline. CDR3 sequence (DNA): TGTGCCAGCAGCTTTTGGGTAGCGGGTGTTGCAGATACGCAGTATTTT. It yields the protein CASSFWVAGVADTQYF.

This clonotype was detected only a few times. Germline is not matched at one junction end, which may reflect a read error. This chain links TRBV6-1 with TRBJ1-2; D unresolved. CDR1 and CDR2 (germline): MNHNS, SASEGT. CDR3 size: 13 residues. The CDR3 DNA follows: TGTGCCAGCAGCGATACTACGGACGGGATTAGGGACTTC. Residues: CASSDTTDGIRDF.

The rearrangement links TRBV7-2 to TRBJ1-5; tentative D call: TRBD1 (6 bases). In germline, CDR1 is SGHTA, CDR2 FQGNSA. There are 19 residues in the CDR3. V was clipped by 1 base and J by 6 bases, with 25 bases between them. In nucleotides, the CDR3 is TGTGCCAGCAGCTTAGAAGGACATGGGGCGGTCGGGGGGCGTCAGCCCCAGCATTTT. Translation: CASSLEGHGAVGGRQPQHF.

The rearrangement joins TRBV5-1 to TRBJ2-7, with a weak D call TRBD2 (5 bases). Germline V lookup: CDR1 SGHRS, CDR2 YFSETQ. This CDR3 has 15 residues. V lost 4 bases, J lost 3 bases, and 17 bases lay in between. CDR3 protein: CASSPRSRGLYEQYF. DNA for the CDR3: TGCGCCAGCAGCCCCCGTAGTAGAGGGCTCTACGAGCAGTACTTC.

The chain is built from TRBV18 and TRBJ1-2; no reliable D call. Germline values: CDR1 KGHSH, CDR2 LQKENI. V lost 2 bases to trimming and J lost 0 bases, with 10 bases between them. CDR3 length: 15 amino acids. DNA for the CDR3: TGTGCCAGCTCACCAAAAGGAGAAACTAACTATGGCTACACCTTC. Its translation is CASSPKGETNYGYTF. Complete variable domain (other parts from reference TRBV18 and TRBJ1-2): NAGVMQNPRHLVRRRGQEARLRCSPMKGHSHVYWYRQLPEEGLKFMVYLQKENIIDESGMPKERFSAEFPKEGPSILRIQQVVRGDSAAYFCASSPKGETNYGYTFGSGTRLTVV.

The chain has TRBV30 and TRBJ2-5, with 7 bases fitting TRBD2. V lost 3 bases, J lost 5 bases, and 9 bases stayed unmatched. Germline values: CDR1 GTSNPN, CDR2 SVGIG (reference sequence). The CDR3 has 14 amino acids. The CDR3 protein is CAWRQMGGGETQYF. CDR3 in DNA: TGTGCCTGGAGGCAAATGGGGGGAGGGGAGACCCAGTACTTC.

This rearrangement joins TRBV18 to TRBJ2-7; tentatively, D is TRBD1 or TRBD2 (5 bases each). The ends were cut back, 5 bases at V and 7 bases at J, with 21 bases in the middle. CDR3 length equals 15 residues. Germline CDR1 and CDR2: KGHSH and LQKENI. In DNA, the CDR3 is TGTGCCAGCTCATTCAGCACGGGACCCGGTTGGGAGCAGTACTTC. As protein: CASSFSTGPGWEQYF.

The chain couples TRBV15 to TRBJ2-1; 12 nucleotides align to TRBD2. Germline V gene data show CDR1 as LNHNV and CDR2 as YYDKDF (reference sequence). With 2 bases clipped from V and 4 bases from J, the junction kept 9 bases outside the gene matches. There are 18 residues in the CDR3. The CDR3 DNA is TGTGCCACCAGCAGACCCAGGGGACTAGCGGGTTCTTACAATGAGCAGTTCTTC. Translated, it gives CATSRPRGLAGSYNEQFF.

This clonotype was counted at least ten times. The chain carries TRBV6-6 and TRBJ1-3; D is ambiguous. The CDR3 is 13 residues long. Trimming removed 3 bases from V and 1 base from J, with 4 bases in between. Germline V gene data show CDR1 as MNHNY and CDR2 as SVGAGI (reference sequence). The CDR3 nucleotides are TGTGCCAGCAGTTATCAGTCTGGAAACACCATATATTTT. This translates into CASSYQSGNTIYF.

This clonotype was detected a few times. V gene TRBV20-1 combines with J gene TRBJ2-7; 7 bases map to TRBD1. The CDR3 is 15 amino acids. Trimming took 2 bases from V and 0 from J; bases not matched to a gene: 7. Germline values: CDR1 DFQATT, CDR2 SNEGSKA (reference sequence). The CDR3, as DNA: TGCAGTGCTAGAAAGGGACAGATATCCTCCTACGAGCAGTACTTC. It codes for CSARKGQISSYEQYF.

The chain has TRBV7-2 and TRBJ2-5, with 8 nucleotides matching TRBD2. The CDR3 loop spans 16 amino acids. CDR1 is SGHTA, CDR2 FQGNSA, per germline. J gave up 2 bases and V 5 bases, and 10 bases lay outside the gene matches. The CDR3 loop reads CASSTRTSFQQETQYF. CDR3 DNA: TGTGCCAGCAGCACCCGGACTAGCTTCCAACAAGAGACCCAGTACTTC.

The chain's CDR3 is CASSDGIYNQPQHF. The CDR3 coding sequence is TGTGCCAGCAGTGACGGGATATACAATCAGCCCCAGCATTTT. This chain links TRBV6-6 with TRBJ1-5; no definite D call. Trimming cost V 5 bases and J 3 bases, with 11 bases left between them. The germline V gene has CDR1 MNHNY and CDR2 SVGAGI (reference sequence). The CDR3 loop spans 14 amino acids.